This T cell receptor (beta chain) was sequenced for a study of early T cells in non-severe SARS-CoV-2 infection. Findings and caveats of the study: Anti-spike CD8 responses were favored by VDJdb matching, which missed private and CD4 specificities.

This clonotype was observed a few times. Antigen: not known. V shed 5 bases and J shed 1 base, with 9 bases lying between them. Looked up from germline, CDR1 is MDHEN and CDR2 is SYDVKM. This CDR3 has 14 residues. TCRdb redid the calling of the 5' RACE reads with MiXCR, one entry per CDR3 protein. Among tens of thousands of distinct CDR3 sequences listed, 11% to 15% were seen once. The sample consisted of whole blood. This receptor was obtained from an adult who was a healthcare worker with PCR-confirmed SARS-CoV-2 infection or an uninfected control (not recorded which). The chain is built from TRBV28 and TRBJ1-5; possible D gene TRBD1, 5 bases. The CDR3 here is CASSNRGSNQPQHF. The DNA of the CDR3 is TGTGCCAGCAGTAACCGGGGCAGCAATCAGCCCCAGCATTTT.